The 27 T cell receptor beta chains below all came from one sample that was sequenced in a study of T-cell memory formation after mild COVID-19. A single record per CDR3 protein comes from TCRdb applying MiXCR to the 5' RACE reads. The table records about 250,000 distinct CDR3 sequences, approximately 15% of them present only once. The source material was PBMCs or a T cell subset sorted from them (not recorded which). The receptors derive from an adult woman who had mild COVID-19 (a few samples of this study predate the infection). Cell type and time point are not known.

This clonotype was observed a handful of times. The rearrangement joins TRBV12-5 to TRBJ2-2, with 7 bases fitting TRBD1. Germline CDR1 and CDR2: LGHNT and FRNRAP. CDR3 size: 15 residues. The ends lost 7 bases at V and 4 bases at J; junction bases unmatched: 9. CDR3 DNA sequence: TGTGCTAGTGCCGCGACAGGGCTCCGCACCGGGGAGCTGTTTTTT. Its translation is CASAATGLRTGELFF.

The CDR3 region is CAWHQGNNSPLHF. CDR3 nucleotides: TGTGCCTGGCACCAGGGAAATAATTCACCCCTCCACTTT. V gene TRBV30 combines with J gene TRBJ1-6; weak D call: TRBD1 (5 bases). CDR1 and CDR2 (germline): GTSNPN, SVGIG (reference sequence). Trimming took 5 bases from V and 5 from J, leaving 10 bases between them. The CDR3 is 13 amino acids.

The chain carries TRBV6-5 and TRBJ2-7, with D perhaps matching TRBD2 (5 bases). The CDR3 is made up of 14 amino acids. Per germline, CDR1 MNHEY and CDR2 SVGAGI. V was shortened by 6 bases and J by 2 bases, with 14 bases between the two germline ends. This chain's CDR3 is CASSPFRGPYEQYF. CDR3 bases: TGTGCCAGCAGCCCGTTCCGAGGGCCCTACGAGCAGTACTTC.

CDR3 in DNA: TGTGCCACCAGTGATGGGGTCTACGAGCAGTACTTC. It encodes CATSDGVYEQYF. V is TRBV24-1 and J is TRBJ2-7; D not resolved. Trimming cost V 3 bases and J 3 bases, with 5 bases left between them. The CDR3 spans 12 residues. Per the germline V gene, CDR1 is KGHDR and CDR2 is SFDVKD.

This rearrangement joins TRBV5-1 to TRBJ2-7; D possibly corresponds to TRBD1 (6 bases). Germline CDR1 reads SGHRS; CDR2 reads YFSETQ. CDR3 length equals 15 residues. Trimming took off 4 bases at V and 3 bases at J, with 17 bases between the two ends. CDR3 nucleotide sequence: TGCGCCAGCAGCATAATGACCGGGACAAGCTACGAGCAGTACTTC. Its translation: CASSIMTGTSYEQYF.

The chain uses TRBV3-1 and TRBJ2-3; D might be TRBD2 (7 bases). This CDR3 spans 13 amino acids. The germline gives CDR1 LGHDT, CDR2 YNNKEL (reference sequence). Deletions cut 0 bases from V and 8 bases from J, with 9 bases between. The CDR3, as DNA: TGTGCCAGCAGCCAAGAGGGAGGGGGTACGCAGTATTTT. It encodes CASSQEGGGTQYF.

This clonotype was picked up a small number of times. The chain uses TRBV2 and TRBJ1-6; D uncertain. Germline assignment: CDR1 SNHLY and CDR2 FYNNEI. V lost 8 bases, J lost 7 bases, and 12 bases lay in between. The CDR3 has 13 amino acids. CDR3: CASGSGNNSPLHF. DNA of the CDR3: TGTGCCAGCGGTTCAGGAAACAATTCACCCCTCCACTTT.

The CDR3 loop reads CATSDRDRFTDTQYF. The CDR3 DNA is TGTGCCACCAGTGATCGGGACAGGTTCACAGATACGCAGTATTTT. The chain combines TRBV24-1 with TRBJ2-3, with 8 nucleotides matching TRBD1. Germline values: CDR1 KGHDR, CDR2 SFDVKD. With 3 bases clipped from V and 2 bases from J, the junction kept 3 bases outside the gene matches. This CDR3 contains 15 residues.

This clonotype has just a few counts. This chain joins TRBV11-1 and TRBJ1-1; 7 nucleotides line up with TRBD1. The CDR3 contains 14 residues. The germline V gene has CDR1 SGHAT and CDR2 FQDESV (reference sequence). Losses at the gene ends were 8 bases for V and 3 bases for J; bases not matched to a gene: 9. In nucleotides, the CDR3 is TGTGCCAGCGGAAAAGGGGGCCGGCACACTGAAGCTTTCTTT. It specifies CASGKGGRHTEAFF.

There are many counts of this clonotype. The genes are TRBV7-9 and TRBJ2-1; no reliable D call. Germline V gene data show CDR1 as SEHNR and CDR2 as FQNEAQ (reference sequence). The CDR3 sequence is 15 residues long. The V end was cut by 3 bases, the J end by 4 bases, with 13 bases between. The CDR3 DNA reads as TGTGCCAGCAGCTTCCGCGAGGTGCGGTACAATGAGCAGTTCTTC. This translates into CASSFREVRYNEQFF. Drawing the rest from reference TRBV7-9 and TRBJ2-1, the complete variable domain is DTGVSQNPRHKITKRGQNVTFRCDPISEHNRLYWYRQTLGQGPEFLTYFQNEAQLEKSRLLSDRFSAERPKGSFSTLEIQRTEQGDSAMYLCASSFREVRYNEQFFGPGTRLTVL.

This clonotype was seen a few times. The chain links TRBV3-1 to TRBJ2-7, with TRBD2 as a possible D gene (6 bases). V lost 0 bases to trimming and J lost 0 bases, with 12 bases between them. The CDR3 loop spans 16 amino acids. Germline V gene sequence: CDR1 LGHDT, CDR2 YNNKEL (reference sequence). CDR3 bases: TGTGCCAGCAGCCAAGATGTAGCGGTGAGCTCCTACGAGCAGTACTTC. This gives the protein CASSQDVAVSSYEQYF.

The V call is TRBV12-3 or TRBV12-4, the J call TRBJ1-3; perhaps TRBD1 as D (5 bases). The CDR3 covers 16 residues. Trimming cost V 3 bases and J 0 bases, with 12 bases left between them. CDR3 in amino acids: CASSLRRRASGNTIYF. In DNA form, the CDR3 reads TGTGCCAGCAGTTTGCGTCGCAGGGCCTCTGGAAACACCATATATTTT.

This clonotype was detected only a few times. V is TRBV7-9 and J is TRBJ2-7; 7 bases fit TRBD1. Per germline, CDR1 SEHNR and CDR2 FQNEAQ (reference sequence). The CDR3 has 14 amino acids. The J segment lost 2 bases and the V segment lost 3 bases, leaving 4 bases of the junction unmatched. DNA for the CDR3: TGTGCCAGCAGCTTCATCCAGGGGGCCTACGAGCAGTACTTC. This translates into CASSFIQGAYEQYF.

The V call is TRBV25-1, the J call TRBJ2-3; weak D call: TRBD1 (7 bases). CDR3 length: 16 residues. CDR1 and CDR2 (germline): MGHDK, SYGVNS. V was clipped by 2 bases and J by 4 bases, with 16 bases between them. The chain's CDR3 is CASSELGGQLSDTQYF. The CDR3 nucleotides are TGTGCCAGCAGTGAACTCGGGGGACAGCTTTCAGATACGCAGTATTTT.

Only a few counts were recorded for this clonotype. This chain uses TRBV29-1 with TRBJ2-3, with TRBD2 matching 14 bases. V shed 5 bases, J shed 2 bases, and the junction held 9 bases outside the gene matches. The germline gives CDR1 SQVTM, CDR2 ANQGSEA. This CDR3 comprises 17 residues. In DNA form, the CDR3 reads TGCAGCGTTTGGACTAGCGGGAGGAGAGGGCCCACAGATACGCAGTATTTT. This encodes CSVWTSGRRGPTDTQYF.

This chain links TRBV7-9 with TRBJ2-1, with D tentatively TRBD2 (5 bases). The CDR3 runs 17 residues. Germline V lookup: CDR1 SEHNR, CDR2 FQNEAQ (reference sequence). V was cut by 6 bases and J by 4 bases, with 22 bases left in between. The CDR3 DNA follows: TGTGCCAGCAGACCCTCTATCGTAGCTAGCCGGTACAATGAGCAGTTCTTC. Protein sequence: CASRPSIVASRYNEQFF. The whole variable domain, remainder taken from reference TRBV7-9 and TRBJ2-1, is DTGVSQNPRHKITKRGQNVTFRCDPISEHNRLYWYRQTLGQGPEFLTYFQNEAQLEKSRLLSDRFSAERPKGSFSTLEIQRTEQGDSAMYLCASRPSIVASRYNEQFFGPGTRLTVL.

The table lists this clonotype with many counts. Written as DNA, the CDR3 is TGCAGTGCGAGACCACTAGCGGGAGTCTATGAGCAGTTCTTC. Amino acid sequence: CSARPLAGVYEQFF. V and J are TRBV20-1 and TRBJ2-1; 11 bases align to TRBD2. The CDR3 runs to 14 residues. V dropped 6 bases and J dropped 8; count of bases not matched to a gene: 9. Germline CDR1 DFQATT, CDR2 SNEGSKA (reference sequence).

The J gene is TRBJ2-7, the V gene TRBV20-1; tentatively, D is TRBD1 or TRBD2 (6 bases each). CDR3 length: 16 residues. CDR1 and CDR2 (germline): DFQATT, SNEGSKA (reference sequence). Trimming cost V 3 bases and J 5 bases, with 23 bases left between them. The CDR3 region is CSARRGSGGDLDEQYF. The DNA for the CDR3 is TGCAGTGCTAGGAGGGGGTCCGGAGGGGATCTGGACGAGCAGTACTTC.

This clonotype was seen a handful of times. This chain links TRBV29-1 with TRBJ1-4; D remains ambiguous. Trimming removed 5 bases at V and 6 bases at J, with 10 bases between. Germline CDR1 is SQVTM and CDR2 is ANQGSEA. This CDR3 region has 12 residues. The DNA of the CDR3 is TGCAGCGTTTTGCGGCATGATGAAAAACTGTTTTTT. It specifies CSVLRHDEKLFF.

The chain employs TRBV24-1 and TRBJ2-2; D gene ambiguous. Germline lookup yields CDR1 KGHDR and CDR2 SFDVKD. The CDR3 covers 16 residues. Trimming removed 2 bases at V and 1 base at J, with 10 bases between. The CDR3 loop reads CATSDWNIRNTGELFF. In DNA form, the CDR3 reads TGTGCCACCAGTGATTGGAATATCAGGAACACCGGGGAGCTGTTTTTT.

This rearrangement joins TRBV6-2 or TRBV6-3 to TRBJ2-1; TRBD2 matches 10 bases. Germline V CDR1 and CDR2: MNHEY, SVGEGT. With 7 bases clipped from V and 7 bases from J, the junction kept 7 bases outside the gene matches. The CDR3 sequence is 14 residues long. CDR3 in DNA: TGTGCCAGCAATCCGGGACTAGCGTTGAATGAGCAGTTCTTC. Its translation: CASNPGLALNEQFF.

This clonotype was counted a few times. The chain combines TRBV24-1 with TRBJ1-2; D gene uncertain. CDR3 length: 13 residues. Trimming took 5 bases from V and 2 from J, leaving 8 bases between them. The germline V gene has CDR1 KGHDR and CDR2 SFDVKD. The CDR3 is CATSAWSNYGYTF. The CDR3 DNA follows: TGTGCCACCAGTGCGTGGAGCAACTATGGCTACACCTTC.

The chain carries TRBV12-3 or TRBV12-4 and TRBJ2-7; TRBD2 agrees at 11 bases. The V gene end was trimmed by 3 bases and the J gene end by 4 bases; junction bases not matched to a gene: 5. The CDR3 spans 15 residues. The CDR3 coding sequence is TGTGCCAGCAGTTTGATAGCGGGAGGGAAGTACGAGCAGTACTTC. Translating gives CASSLIAGGKYEQYF.

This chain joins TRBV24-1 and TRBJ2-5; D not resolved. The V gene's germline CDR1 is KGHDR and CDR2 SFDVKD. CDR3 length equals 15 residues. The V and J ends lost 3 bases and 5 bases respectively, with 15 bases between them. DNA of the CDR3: TGTGCCACCAGTGATAGTGGGGAAGTTAGGGAGACCCAGTACTTC. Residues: CATSDSGEVRETQYF.

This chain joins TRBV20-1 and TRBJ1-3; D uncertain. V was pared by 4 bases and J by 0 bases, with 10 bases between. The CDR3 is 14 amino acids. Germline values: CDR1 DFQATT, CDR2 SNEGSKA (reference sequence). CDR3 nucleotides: TGCAGTGCTAAGGCGGGCCGCTCTGGAAACACCATATATTTT. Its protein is CSAKAGRSGNTIYF.

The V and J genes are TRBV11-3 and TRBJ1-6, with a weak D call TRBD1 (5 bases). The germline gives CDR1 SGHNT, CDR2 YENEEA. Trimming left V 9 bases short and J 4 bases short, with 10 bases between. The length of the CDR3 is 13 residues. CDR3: CASGEGYNSPLHF. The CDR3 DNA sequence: TGTGCCAGTGGCGAGGGGTATAATTCACCCCTCCACTTT.

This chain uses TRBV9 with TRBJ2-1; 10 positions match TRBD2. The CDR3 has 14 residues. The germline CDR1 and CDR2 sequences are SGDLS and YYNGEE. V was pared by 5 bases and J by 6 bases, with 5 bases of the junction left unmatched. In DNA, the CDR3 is TGTGCCAGCAGTCCTAGCGGGGGACCCAATGAGCAGTTCTTC. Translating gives CASSPSGGPNEQFF.